In its sample, the clone carrying this TCR beta chain was seen many times. The antigen remains unidentified. This entry comes from a study of T cells in Graves' hyperthyroidism and ophthalmopathy. A lack of ophthalmopathy progression within 18 months defined stable Graves' hyperthyroidism. In making diagnoses, clinical symptoms, serum thyroxine and TRAb, thyroid ultrasound and orbital computed tomography were all used. Whole-study findings and limits: Most expanded thyroid clonotypes above 0.001 also appeared in blood. Before onset, ophthalmopathy was predicted by the model a median around 6 months earlier.

Amplification targeted TCR beta CDR3 regions from RNA transcripts. Using the HTBI primer set, a first-round RT-PCR was run on the TCR CDR3. Via MiXCR, TCRdb re-called the multiplex PCR reads, giving one row per CDR3 protein. The table shows approximately 500,000 distinct CDR3 sequences, with under 60% occurring only once. The sample was peripheral blood or thyroid tissue (not recorded which). This clonotype was sampled from a young woman with Graves' hyperthyroidism.

CDR3 in amino acids: CASSYPTGNTEAFF. CDR3 in DNA: TGTGCCAGCAGTTACCCGACAGGGAACACTGAAGCTTTCTTT. The chain has TRBV6-6 and TRBJ1-1; D perhaps matches TRBD1 (6 bases). This CDR3 has 14 residues. V lost 2 bases and J lost 1, with 8 bases in between. In germline, CDR1 is MNHNY, CDR2 SVGAGI (reference sequence).